This T cell receptor beta chain was documented in a study of chemoradiotherapy in HPV16-positive cancers. Study-level findings and limits: Candidate HPV-specific clones and E7-related TCR motifs grew in tumor during treatment.

Repertoires were sampled repeatedly during chemoradiotherapy. Here immunoSEQ multiplex PCR was the method, and the copy in TCRdb shows in-frame clones only, minus some. In the table there are over 10,000 clones, around 77% of which are singletons. There are 15 residues in the CDR3. With V trimmed by 8 bases and J by 4 bases, 12 bases remained unmatched. CDR1 and CDR2 from the germline V gene are MRHNA and SNTAGT. This clone was picked up one time. Its antigen is not identified. The source is a human donor with HPV-associated anogenital cancer. The chain links TRBV6-4 to TRBJ2-3, with TRBD2 matching 7 bases. This specimen was collected from a patient who underwent chemoradiotherapy. The CDR3: CASSIGGGEADTQYF. CDR3 DNA sequence: TGTGCCAGCTCTATTGGCGGGGGTGAGGCAGATACGCAGTATTTT.